These 17 T cell receptor delta chains share one sample of origin, sequenced in a study of gamma-delta T cells after stem cell transplantation. TCRdb repeated clone calling on the RT-PCR reads with CATT. The sample shows more than 550 delta-chain clones, around 43% of them seen only once. Sequencing was done on a sample of gamma-delta T cells. These receptors all stem from a human donor. It is not recorded whose cells these are; they may come from a transplant donor.

As regards this clone: A far larger clone lies a single base away; this is likely a read error. The CDR3 spells CALGDLRLVWSDTPDYTDKLIF. The CDR3 nucleotides are TGTGCTCTTGGGGACTTACGGCTGGTTTGGTCTGACACTCCCGACTACACCGATAAACTCATCTTT. V is TRDV1 and J is TRDJ1, with D uncertain. The CDR3 runs 22 residues. Germline V CDR1 and CDR2: TSWWSYY, QGS. V was pared by 3 bases and J by 0 bases, with 32 bases between.

On this clone itself: With a far larger clone one base away, a read error is the likely cause. The chain couples TRDV1 to TRDJ1; D may be TRDD3 (6 bases). The CDR3 contains 19 residues. In germline, CDR1 is TSWWSYY, CDR2 QGS. The CDR3, as DNA: TGTGCTCTTAGGGATAAGGTCGTTTGGACGGCCCAATGGGCCGATAAACTCATCTTT. This gives the protein CALRDKVVWTAQWADKLIF.

This clone came up a few times. This sequence joins TRDV1 and TRDJ1, with 8 bases identical to TRDD3. This CDR3 is built from 19 residues. V was clipped by 4 bases and J by 9 bases; unmatched bases: 25. In germline, CDR1 is TSWWSYY, CDR2 QGS. The CDR3 DNA reads as TGTGCTCTTGGGGGGCCGAGTGTCCTCTTACGTGGGGGATGGCGGGAACTCATCTTT. Protein product: CALGGPSVLLRGGWRELIF.

Details on this clone: Its ends do not fully match the called genes, so a read error is possible. In the same sample, other DNA sequences code for this CDR3. The chain carries TRDV1 and TRDJ1; TRDD2 might be the D (8 bases). This CDR3 has 29 residues. From germline, CDR1 is TSWWSYY and CDR2 QGS. This CDR3 is CALGELGFFLRPPGGWMGVGTSYTDKLIF. The CDR3 DNA reads TGTGCTCTTGGGGAACTGGGTTTCTTCCTACGGCCGCCTGGGGGCTGGATGGGAGTAGGTACTTCCTACACCGACAAACTCATCTTT.

Remarks on this clone: This may be a read error: a much more frequent sequence differs by one nucleotide. The rearrangement joins TRDV3 to TRDJ1, with 13 bases identical to TRDD3. The CDR3 sequence is 21 residues long. Germline CDR1 reads TVYSNPD; CDR2 reads GDNSRS (reference sequence). The DNA of the CDR3 is TGTGCCTTTCCGACCTTCCGACAGCCCCGTACTGGGGGATACGGGACCGATAAACACATCTTT. It codes for CAFPTFRQPRTGGYGTDKHIF.

Within the sample, this clone is large (0.1 to 1%). The J gene is TRDJ1, the V gene TRDV3, with 9 bases that match TRDD3. Germline V gives CDR1 TVYSNPD, CDR2 GDNSRS (reference sequence). The V segment lost 3 bases and the J segment 0 bases; nucleotides outside the gene matches: 8. CDR3 length: 15 amino acids. Written as DNA, the CDR3 is TGTGCCTTATCTGGGGGATGGGATTACACCGATAAACTCATCTTT. This gives the protein CALSGGWDYTDKLIF.

This clone was picked up a small number of times. The chain has TRDV1 and TRDJ1; D assignment may be TRDD2 or TRDD3 (5 bases each). The CDR3 covers 17 residues. Germline CDR1 reads TSWWSYY; CDR2 reads QGS. Trimming cost V 1 base and J 0 bases, with 15 bases left between them. CDR3 region: CALGEQVFRGDTDKLIF. As DNA, the CDR3 is TGTGCTCTTGGGGAACAAGTCTTCCGGGGGGACACCGATAAACTCATCTTT.

This clone was counted a few times. A far bigger clonotype differs at one base, so this is likely a read error. The same CDR3 also results from other DNA sequences found in this sample. V usage is TRDV2 and J usage is TRDJ1; 13 bases are a match to TRDD3. Germline V gene sequence: CDR1 GEAIGNYY, CDR2 EKD. This CDR3 spans 18 amino acids. The DNA of the CDR3 is TGTGCCTGTGACATCACCCCCTACTGGGGGATACGCACCGATAAACTTATCTTT. Residues: CACDITPYWGIRTDKLIF.

Comments on this clone: It differs at one base from a far larger clone, so likely a read error. The sample has other DNA sequences that encode this CDR3 too. This chain's CDR3 is CALGELVLSWGIKLYTDKLIF. The CDR3 DNA sequence: TGTGCTCTTGGGGAACTAGTCCTCAGTTGGGGGATAAAGCTGTACACCGATAAACTCATCTTT. The rearrangement joins TRDV1 to TRDJ1; 9 bases fit TRDD3. CDR1 and CDR2 (germline): TSWWSYY, QGS. V lost 0 bases, J lost 0 bases, and 17 bases stayed unmatched. This CDR3 contains 21 residues.

This clone was found a few times. The chain combines TRDV1 with TRDJ1; 12 bases are a match to TRDD3. CDR1 and CDR2 (germline): TSWWSYY, QGS. This CDR3 comprises 21 residues. Losses at the gene ends were 2 bases for V and 0 bases for J; bases not matched to a gene: 16. The CDR3 DNA sequence: TGTGCTCTTGGGGAAGTATCTTCTCCTATCTGGGGGATACGCCACACCGATAAACTCATCTTT. Translating gives CALGEVSSPIWGIRHTDKLIF.

A word on this clone: The identical CDR3 is also encoded by other nucleotide sequences in the sample. The gene calls are TRDV1 and TRDJ1, with 10 nucleotides matching TRDD3. The junction had 22 bases not matched to a gene; V was cut back by 2 bases and J by 4 bases. Germline V lookup: CDR1 TSWWSYY, CDR2 QGS. This CDR3 has 21 amino acids. The CDR3 DNA is TGTGCTCTTGGGGAAAAACCCTTTCCTTGGGGTTGGGGGATACTTGTCGATAAACTCATCTTT. This sequence encodes CALGEKPFPWGWGILVDKLIF.

This clone was seen a handful of times. This chain links TRDV3 with TRDJ1; 11 nucleotides agree with TRDD3. This CDR3 region has 15 residues. Germline V gives CDR1 TVYSNPD, CDR2 GDNSRS (reference sequence). Trimming took 2 bases from V and 1 from J; bases not matched to a gene: 6. The CDR3 protein is CAFQLGDTRTDKLIF. CDR3 DNA: TGTGCCTTTCAGCTGGGGGATACCCGCACCGATAAACTCATCTTT.

This clone was seen only a few times. The protein given by TCRdb reflects a much larger clone and differs at residue 9 from this DNA's translation, likely from a read error; the protein shown is the DNA's translation. This chain connects TRDV3 to TRDJ1; D not resolved. Trimming shortened V by 2 bases and J by 3 bases, and 19 bases separated the two germline ends. In germline, CDR1 is TVYSNPD, CDR2 GDNSRS (reference sequence). This CDR3 is built from 15 residues. Here the CDR3 DNA reads TGTGCCTTTGAGACCCCTATATCCAACGCCGATAAACTCATCTTT. Translating gives CAFETPISNADKLIF.

V is TRDV2 and J is TRDJ1, with TRDD3 matching 13 bases. Per the germline V gene, CDR1 is GEAIGNYY and CDR2 is EKD. The J segment lost 3 bases and the V segment lost 0 bases, leaving 12 bases of the junction unmatched. CDR3 length equals 19 residues. CDR3 nucleotides: TGTGCCTGTGACACCCTAATACTGGGGGATACGCAAGTCCCCGATAAACTCATCTTT. Encoded protein: CACDTLILGDTQVPDKLIF.

With regard to this clone: A single base separates this from a much larger clone, so it may be a read error. The gene calls are TRDV1 and TRDJ1, with a possible D match to TRDD2 (6 bases). V gave up 0 bases and J gave up 4 bases, with 39 bases separating them. CDR3 size: 24 residues. Per the germline V gene, CDR1 is TSWWSYY and CDR2 is QGS. In nucleotides, the CDR3 is TGTGCTCTTGGGGAACTAGTATCATTTAGTCCTACCCTTTTACTTGGGACGTACAGCGATAAACTCATCTTT. Protein product: CALGELVSFSPTLLLGTYSDKLIF.

The table lists this clone with a count of one. This is likely an artifact of a read error, given a far larger clone one base away. Other DNA variants within this sample encode the same CDR3. The chain employs TRDV1 and TRDJ1; TRDD2 is a possible D gene (8 bases). The germline V gene has CDR1 TSWWSYY and CDR2 QGS. This CDR3 is built from 29 residues. The CDR3 region has the DNA TGTGCTCTTGGGGAACTGGGTTTCTTCCTAAGGCCGCCTGGGGGCTGGATGGGAGTAGGTACTTCCTACACCGACAAACTCATCTTT. Amino acids: CALGELGFFLRPPGGWMGVGTSYTDKLIF.

Worth noting for this clone: This may be a read error, as it is one base from a much larger clone. The chain employs TRDV3 and TRDJ1; D possibly matches TRDD2 or TRDD3 (7 bases each). This CDR3 spans 19 amino acids. Germline CDR1 is TVYSNPD and CDR2 is GDNSRS (reference sequence). Here the CDR3 DNA reads TGTGCTCTGGGGGCTTCCTATCCTAGCTGGCCCCTGGATGACGATAAACACATCTTT. It translates to CALGASYPSWPLDDDKHIF. Full variable domain (missing parts from reference TRDV3 and TRDJ1): CDKVTQSSPDQTVASGSEVVLLCTYDTVYSNPDLFWYRIRPDYSFQFVFYGDNSRSEGADFTQGRFSVKHILTQKAFHLVISPVRTEDSATYYCALGASYPSWPLDDDKHIFGKGTRVTVEP.